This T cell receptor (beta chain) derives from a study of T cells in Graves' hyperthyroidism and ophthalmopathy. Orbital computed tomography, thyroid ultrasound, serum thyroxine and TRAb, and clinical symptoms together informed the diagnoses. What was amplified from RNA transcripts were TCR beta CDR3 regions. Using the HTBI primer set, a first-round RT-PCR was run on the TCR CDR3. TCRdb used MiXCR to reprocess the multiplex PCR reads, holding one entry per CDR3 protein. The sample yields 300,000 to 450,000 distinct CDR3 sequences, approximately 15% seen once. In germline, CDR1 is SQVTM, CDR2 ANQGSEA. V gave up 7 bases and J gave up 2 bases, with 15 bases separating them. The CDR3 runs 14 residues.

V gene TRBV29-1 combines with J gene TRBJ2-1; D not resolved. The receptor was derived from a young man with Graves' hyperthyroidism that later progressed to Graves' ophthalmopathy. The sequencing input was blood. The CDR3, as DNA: TGCAGCGCGGACGCACAGTGGCCCTACAATGAGCAGTTCTTC. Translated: CSADAQWPYNEQFF.